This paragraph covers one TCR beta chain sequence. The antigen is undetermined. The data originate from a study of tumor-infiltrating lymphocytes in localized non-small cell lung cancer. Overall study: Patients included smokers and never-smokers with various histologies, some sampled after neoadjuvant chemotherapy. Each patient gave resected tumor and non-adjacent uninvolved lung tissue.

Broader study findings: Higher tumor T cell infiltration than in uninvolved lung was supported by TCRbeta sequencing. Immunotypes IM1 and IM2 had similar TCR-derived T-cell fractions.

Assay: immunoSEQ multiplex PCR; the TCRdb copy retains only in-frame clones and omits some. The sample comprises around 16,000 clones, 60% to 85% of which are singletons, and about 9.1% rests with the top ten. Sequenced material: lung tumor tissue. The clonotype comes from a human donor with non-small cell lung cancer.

Written as DNA, the CDR3 is TGTGCCAGCAGTTTAGCGGGAGGGATGGCCGGGGAGCTGTTTTTT. It translates to CASSLAGGMAGELFF. This chain uses TRBV6-1 with TRBJ2-2; the match to TRBD2 covers 11 bases. The CDR3 has 15 amino acids. Germline V gives CDR1 MNHNS, CDR2 SASEGT. V shed 5 bases and J 6 bases; nucleotides not matched to a gene: 5.